A single sample is the source of the 19 T cell receptor beta chains below, sequenced in a study of control samples from healthy donors and cancer patients. The data were produced by immunoSEQ multiplex PCR, yet TCRdb's version contains in-frame clones alone and is incomplete. The sample consists of about 5,600 clones, roughly 81% of them appearing once. The source material was formalin-fixed, paraffin-embedded tissue. The receptors originated from a female donor with lung cancer.

This chain uses TRBV28 with TRBJ1-2, with 7 bases identical to TRBD1. From germline, CDR1 is MDHEN and CDR2 SYDVKM. V lost 2 bases, J lost 11 bases, and 14 bases stayed unmatched. The CDR3 length is 15 residues. In DNA form, the CDR3 reads TGTGCCAGCAGTTTAGTCGGCCGGGACAGCGTGGAGTACACCTTC. Protein sequence: CASSLVGRDSVEYTF.

CDR3 loop: CATSGGSGNYNEQFF. In DNA form, the CDR3 reads TGTGCCACCAGTGGCGGTAGCGGAAATTACAATGAGCAGTTCTTC. V usage is TRBV24-1 and J usage is TRBJ2-1, with D possibly being TRBD2 (6 bases). This CDR3 has 15 residues. V lost 5 bases and J lost 4, with 14 bases in between. In germline, CDR1 is KGHDR, CDR2 SFDVKD.

This clone was seen more than once but under ten times. The chain joins TRBV19 to TRBJ2-2, with D possibly being TRBD1 or TRBD2 (6 bases each). CDR3 length: 14 residues. Trimming left V 6 bases short and J 6 bases short, with 14 bases between. From germline, CDR1 is LNHDA and CDR2 SQIVND (reference sequence). The CDR3 DNA follows: TGTGCCAGTAGCCCCGTGGGGGGCCCCGGGGAGCTGTTTTTT. This gives the protein CASSPVGGPGELFF.

The table lists this clone with a few counts. The V call is TRBV7-2, the J call TRBJ2-2; D uncertain. Trimming took off 3 bases at V and 6 bases at J, with 8 bases between the two ends. This CDR3 has 13 residues. CDR1 and CDR2 (germline): SGHTA, FQGNSA. The CDR3 coding sequence is TGTGCCAGCAGCTTCACCCAGGCCGGGGAGCTGTTTTTT. Its translation: CASSFTQAGELFF.

CDR3 loop: CATSDLQQGFSEAFF. The DNA of the CDR3 is TGTGCCACCAGTGATTTGCAACAGGGGTTCTCTGAAGCTTTCTTT. The chain couples TRBV24-1 to TRBJ1-1; 7 nucleotides agree with TRBD1. The CDR3 length is 15 residues. CDR1 and CDR2 (germline): KGHDR, SFDVKD. V lost 0 bases and J lost 6; bases outside the gene matches: 6.

This chain joins TRBV7-8 and TRBJ1-1, with a possible D match to TRBD1 (5 bases). Germline CDR1 and CDR2: SGHVS and FQNEAQ. This CDR3 spans 13 amino acids. V gave up 5 bases and J gave up 11 bases, with 18 bases separating them. CDR3 coding DNA: TGTGCCAGCAGCCTGGAGGGACCCCGGGGTGCTTTCTTT. This gives the protein CASSLEGPRGAFF.

This sequence joins TRBV5-4 and TRBJ2-3; D might be TRBD2 (6 bases). The CDR3 runs to 14 residues. Trimming cost V 0 bases and J 4 bases, with 9 bases left between them. Germline V gives CDR1 SGHNT, CDR2 YYREEE (reference sequence). The CDR3 region is CASSLEVAADTQYF. The CDR3 DNA is TGTGCCAGCAGCTTGGAAGTAGCGGCAGATACGCAGTATTTT.

The rearrangement joins TRBV5-4 to TRBJ1-2, with D tentatively TRBD1 (5 bases). The V gene lost 0 bases and the J gene lost 0 bases, with 9 bases spanning the gap. The CDR3 length is 15 residues. Germline V gene data show CDR1 as SGHNT and CDR2 as YYREEE (reference sequence). Here the CDR3 DNA reads TGTGCCAGCAGCTTGGTGACAGCCCCTAACTATGGCTACACCTTC. Its translation: CASSLVTAPNYGYTF.

This clone was counted a single time. This chain uses TRBV7-2 with TRBJ2-7; the D call may be TRBD1 or TRBD2 (5 bases each). In germline, CDR1 is SGHTA, CDR2 FQGNSA. Between the trimmed V and J ends, which lost 5 bases and 2 bases, there was a span of 13 bases. The CDR3 has 14 amino acids. The CDR3, as DNA: TGTGCCAGCAGCCGCCAACCGGGACCCTACGAGCAGTACTTC. Translating it yields CASSRQPGPYEQYF.

A remark on this clone: Its ends do not fully match the called genes, so a read error is possible. The chain couples TRBV3-1 (or the pseudogene TRBV3-2) to TRBJ1-4; 10 nucleotides align to TRBD1. CDR3 length: 16 amino acids. Germline V lookup: CDR1 LGHDT, CDR2 YNNKEL (reference sequence). CDR3 residues: CTSREDRGLANEKLFF. The CDR3 nucleotides are TGTACCAGCAGGGAGGACAGGGGGTTGGCTAATGAAAAACTGTTTTTT.

The rearrangement joins TRBV27 to TRBJ1-2; the D gene is possibly TRBD1 (5 bases). The germline gives CDR1 MNHEY, CDR2 SMNVEV (reference sequence). The CDR3 length is 14 residues. V was clipped by 5 bases and J by 6 bases, with 16 bases between them. CDR3 region: CASSPSGRLDGYTF. DNA for the CDR3: TGTGCCAGCAGTCCCTCGGGACGGCTCGATGGCTACACCTTC.

The chain employs TRBV6-4 and TRBJ2-2; D possibly corresponds to TRBD1 (6 bases). Looked up from germline, CDR1 is MRHNA and CDR2 is SNTAGT. V lost 4 bases and J lost 6, with 12 bases in between. This CDR3 region has 14 residues. The CDR3 loop reads CASSVGADSGELFF. The CDR3 DNA reads as TGTGCCAGCAGTGTGGGGGCGGATTCCGGGGAGCTGTTTTTT.

This chain joins TRBV3-1 (or the pseudogene TRBV3-2) and TRBJ1-5; D may be TRBD1 (5 bases). The CDR3 covers 14 residues. Per germline, CDR1 LGHDT and CDR2 YNNKEL (reference sequence). Trimming shortened V by 8 bases and J by 3 bases, and 14 bases separated the two germline ends. The DNA for the CDR3 is TGTGCCAGCGCCGCAGGGACGAACAATCAGCCCCAGCATTTT. This codes for CASAAGTNNQPQHF.

This chain uses TRBV11-2 with TRBJ2-4, with D perhaps assigned TRBD1 or TRBD2 (5 bases each). The CDR3 has 14 amino acids. Germline loops: CDR1 SGHAT, CDR2 FQNNGV. The V gene lost 5 bases and the J gene lost 10 bases, with 18 bases spanning the gap. The CDR3 spells CASSPLRDVEIQYF. In DNA form, the CDR3 reads TGTGCCAGCAGCCCTCTCCGGGACGTAGAAATTCAGTACTTC.

The chain is built from TRBV19 and TRBJ2-3; 9 nucleotides match TRBD1. The length of the CDR3 is 18 residues. V trimming: 6 bases; J trimming: 3 bases; junction bases outside the gene matches: 16. Germline V CDR1 and CDR2: LNHDA, SQIVND (reference sequence). The CDR3 sequence is CASSIELPGQGKTDTQYF. The CDR3 nucleotides are TGTGCCAGTAGCATTGAGCTACCGGGACAGGGAAAAACAGATACGCAGTATTTT.

The chain recombines TRBV14 with TRBJ2-2; D uncertain. Between the trimmed V and J ends, which lost 1 base and 7 bases, there was a span of 7 bases. Germline V lookup: CDR1 SGHDN, CDR2 FVKESK. This CDR3 is built from 13 residues. The CDR3 DNA sequence: TGTGCCAGCAGCCAAGTAAGAGACGGGGAGCTGTTTTTT. Protein product: CASSQVRDGELFF.

The chain employs TRBV18 and TRBJ2-7; D may be TRBD2 (5 bases). The germline V gene has CDR1 KGHSH and CDR2 LQKENI. With 2 bases removed from V and 2 bases from J, the gap between germline ends came to 7 bases. The CDR3 is made up of 13 amino acids. The CDR3 is CASSPSGTYEQYF. The CDR3 DNA reads as TGTGCCAGCTCACCATCGGGAACCTACGAGCAGTACTTC.

The chain links TRBV14 to TRBJ2-1; a possible D gene is TRBD2 (5 bases). Trimming pared 0 bases from V and 0 bases from J, leaving 9 bases between. Germline assignment: CDR1 SGHDN and CDR2 FVKESK. The CDR3 extends over 16 amino acids. The CDR3: CASSQEIGSSYNEQFF. CDR3 in DNA: TGTGCCAGCAGCCAAGAGATAGGGAGCTCCTACAATGAGCAGTTCTTC.

The chain carries TRBV5-1 and TRBJ1-4, with TRBD1 matching over 7 bases. The CDR3 covers 14 residues. The J segment lost 10 bases and the V segment lost 0 bases, leaving 6 bases of the junction unmatched. The germline gives CDR1 SGHRS, CDR2 YFSETQ. The CDR3 is CASSLGQGSGKLFF. CDR3 in DNA: TGCGCCAGCAGCTTGGGACAGGGTAGCGGAAAACTGTTTTTT.